This entry lists 13 T cell receptor beta chains sequenced from one sample in a study of tumor and adjacent non-tumor tissue in lung cancer. The library came from three nested PCR rounds adapted from ARM-PCR protocols. TCRdb re-called the multiplex PCR reads with MiXCR, one entry per CDR3 protein. The table includes some 80,000 distinct CDR3 sequences, 65% to 80% detected once. The template was RNA from unsorted bulk tissue. This non-tumor lung sample came from over 3 cm beyond the tumor edge. Material: distant non-tumor lung tissue. Every receptor here comes from a woman in her forties or fifties with non-small cell lung cancer.

With respect to this clonotype: This may be a read error: a much more frequent sequence differs by one nucleotide. This chain joins TRBV12-3 or TRBV12-4 and TRBJ2-5; D is unclear. V lost 5 bases and J lost 2, with 12 bases in between. The CDR3 contains 14 residues. CDR3 DNA: TGTGCCAGCAGTCTCACCGACACACAAGAGACCCAGTACTTC. Its protein product is CASSLTDTQETQYF.

The V gene is TRBV29-1, the J gene TRBJ2-7; D is ambiguous. The V end was cut by 8 bases, the J end by 8 bases, with 19 bases between. The length of the CDR3 is 12 residues. Germline V gene sequence: CDR1 SQVTM, CDR2 ANQGSEA. For the CDR3, the DNA is TGCAGCCCTGGTACAGTTGAGTACAAGCAGTACTTC. Translation gives CSPGTVEYKQYF.

A word on this clonotype: At one boundary the junction diverges from the germline segment, which might be a read error. The chain is built from TRBV29-1 and TRBJ2-7; D ambiguous. CDR1 SQVTM and CDR2 ANQGSEA come from the germline V gene. The CDR3 runs to 12 residues. CDR3 bases: TGCAGCGTTTTTACGAACTCCTACGAGCAATACTTC. The encoded protein is CSVFTNSYEQYF.

This clonotype was seen ten or more times. The chain carries TRBV12-3 or TRBV12-4 and TRBJ2-1; D unclear. V was cut by 2 bases and J by 1 base, with 12 bases left in between. The CDR3 covers 16 residues. CDR3 bases: TGTGCCAGCAGTTTACCTGCATCATTATCCTACAATGAGCAGTTCTTC. Residues: CASSLPASLSYNEQFF.

Comment on this clonotype: A much larger clonotype is one base distant, so this may be a read error. The rearrangement uses TRBV5-6 and TRBJ2-2; TRBD1 might be the D (6 bases). The V gene lost 2 bases and the J gene lost 5 bases, with 13 bases spanning the gap. This CDR3 comprises 15 residues. CDR1 SGHDT and CDR2 YYEEEE come from the germline V gene. The CDR3 reads CASSLRGTSTGELFF. CDR3 nucleotide sequence: TGTGCCAGCAGCTTACGTGGGACATCTACCGGGGAGCTGTTTTTT.

This clonotype was counted many times. This chain uses TRBV6-6 with TRBJ1-1, with 8 bases lining up with TRBD1. CDR1 MNHNY and CDR2 SVGAGI come from the germline V gene (reference sequence). Trimming removed 6 bases from V and 3 bases from J; junction bases left unmatched: 12. The CDR3 contains 16 residues. The CDR3 nucleotides are TGTGCCAGCAGCTCCTCTCGAACAGGGGGATACACTGAAGCTTTCTTT. Residues: CASSSSRTGGYTEAFF.

The sample holds one count of this clonotype. The CDR3 does not end in the conserved phenylalanine or tryptophan, so this is likely a read error. It is unclear where the CDR3 begins or ends on the DNA, so no DNA is shown, and the CDR3 is as TCRdb lists it. The chain links TRBV6-1 to TRBJ2-1; no check of the table's D call, TRBD1, against the DNA was made. Inclusive of both ends, the CDR3 amounts to 17 amino acids. Germline V gene data show CDR1 as MNHNS and CDR2 as SASEGT. The CDR3 spells CASIQVTGHQLDNEHFL.

With regard to this clonotype: At one end, the junction sequence differs from germline, possibly due to a read error. This rearrangement joins TRBV11-2 to TRBJ1-1, with 8 bases identical to TRBD1. Germline loops: CDR1 SGHAT, CDR2 FQNNGV. There are 15 residues in the CDR3. The CDR3: CASSLEQGANTEAVF. As DNA, the CDR3 is TGTGCCAGCAGCTTAGAGCAGGGGGCGAACACCGAAGCTGTCTTT.

This clonotype was picked up a small number of times. This may stem from a read error, because a much larger clone lies one nucleotide away. The chain recombines TRBV20-1 with TRBJ2-7; 7 nucleotides line up with TRBD1. J was trimmed by 0 bases and V by 3 bases; bases with no gene match: 5. The CDR3 extends over 14 amino acids. Per the germline V gene, CDR1 is DFQATT and CDR2 is SNEGSKA (reference sequence). DNA for the CDR3: TGCAGTGCTAGGGACAGGTGGAGCTCCTACGAGCAGTACTTC. The encoded protein is CSARDRWSSYEQYF.

For this clonotype: At one end the junction does not follow the germline gene, possibly because of a read error. This chain joins TRBV11-2 and TRBJ1-3; D not certain. The CDR3 is made up of 15 amino acids. The germline V gene encodes CDR1 SGHAT and CDR2 FQNNGV. The CDR3 protein is CASSTSMNSGSTIYF. In nucleotides, the CDR3 is TGTGCCAGCAGCACAAGCATGAACTCTGGAAGCACCATATATTTT.

Comments on this clonotype: This CDR3 fails to terminate in the conserved phenylalanine or tryptophan, so it likely reflects a read error. This chain's CDR3 is CAGGGGPSGAKVLTS. The CDR3 DNA sequence: TGTGCCGGCGGCGGGGGACCTAGTGGGGCCAAGGTTCTGACTTCC. This chain connects TRBV6-1 to TRBJ2-6; 7 bases fit TRBD2. This CDR3 has 15 amino acids. Trimming at V came to 11 bases and at J to 16 bases, leaving 23 bases not matched to a gene. Germline-derived CDR1 and CDR2 are MNHNS and SASEGT.

The chain is built from TRBV11-2 and TRBJ1-3, with D unresolved. The CDR3 runs 12 residues. From germline, CDR1 is SGHAT and CDR2 FQNNGV. The ends were cut back, 4 bases at V and 12 bases at J, with 13 bases in the middle. As DNA, the CDR3 is TGTGCCAGCAGCTCAATTGTAAATAGCATATATTTT. It specifies CASSSIVNSIYF.

For this clonotype: The junction departs from germline at one end; a sequencing error may be responsible. The chain recombines TRBV4-1 with TRBJ1-1; D perhaps matches TRBD1 (5 bases). This CDR3 region has 15 residues. Germline V gene data show CDR1 as MGHRA and CDR2 as YSYEKL. The CDR3 sequence: CASSQEPGRETKAFF. The CDR3 DNA reads TGCGCTAGCAGCCAAGAGCCAGGGCGGGAGACTAAAGCTTTCTTT.